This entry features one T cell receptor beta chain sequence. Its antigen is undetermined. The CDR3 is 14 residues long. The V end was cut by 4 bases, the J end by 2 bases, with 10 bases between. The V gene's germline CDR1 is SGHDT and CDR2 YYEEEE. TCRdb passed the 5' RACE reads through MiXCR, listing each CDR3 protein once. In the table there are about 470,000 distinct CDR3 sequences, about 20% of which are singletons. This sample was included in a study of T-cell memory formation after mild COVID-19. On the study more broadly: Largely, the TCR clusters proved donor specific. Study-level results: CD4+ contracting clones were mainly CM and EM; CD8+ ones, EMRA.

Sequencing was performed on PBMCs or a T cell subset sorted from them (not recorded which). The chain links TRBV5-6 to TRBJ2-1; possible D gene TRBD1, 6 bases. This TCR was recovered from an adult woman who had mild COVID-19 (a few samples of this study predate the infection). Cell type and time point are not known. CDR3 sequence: CASSQGTPYNEQFF. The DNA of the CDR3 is TGTGCCAGCAGCCAGGGGACCCCCTACAATGAGCAGTTCTTC. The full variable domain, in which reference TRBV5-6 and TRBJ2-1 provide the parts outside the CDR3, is DAGVTQSPTHLIKTRGQQVTLRCSPKSGHDTVSWYQQALGQGPQFIFQYYEEEERQRGNFPDRFSGHQFPNYSSELNVNALLLGDSALYLCASSQGTPYNEQFFGPGTRLTVL.